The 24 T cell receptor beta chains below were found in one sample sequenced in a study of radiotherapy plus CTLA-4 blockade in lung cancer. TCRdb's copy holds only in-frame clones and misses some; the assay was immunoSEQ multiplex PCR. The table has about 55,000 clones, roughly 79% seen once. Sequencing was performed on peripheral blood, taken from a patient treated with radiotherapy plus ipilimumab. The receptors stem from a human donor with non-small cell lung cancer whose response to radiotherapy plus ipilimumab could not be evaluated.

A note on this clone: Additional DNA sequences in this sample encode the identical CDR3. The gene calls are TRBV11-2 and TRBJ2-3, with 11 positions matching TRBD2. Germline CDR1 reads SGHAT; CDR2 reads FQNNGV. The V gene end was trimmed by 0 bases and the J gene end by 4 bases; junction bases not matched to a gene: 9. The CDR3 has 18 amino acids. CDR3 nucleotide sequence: TGTGCCAGCAGCTTAGAACTAGGTAGCGGGGGGGCATCAGATACGCAGTATTTT. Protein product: CASSLELGSGGASDTQYF.

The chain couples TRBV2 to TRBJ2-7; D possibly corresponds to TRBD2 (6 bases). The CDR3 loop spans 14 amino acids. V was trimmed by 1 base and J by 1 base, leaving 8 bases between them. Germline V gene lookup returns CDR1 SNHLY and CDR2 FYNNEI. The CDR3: CASSEDGGSYEQYF. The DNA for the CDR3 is TGTGCCAGCAGTGAAGACGGAGGGTCCTACGAGCAGTACTTC.

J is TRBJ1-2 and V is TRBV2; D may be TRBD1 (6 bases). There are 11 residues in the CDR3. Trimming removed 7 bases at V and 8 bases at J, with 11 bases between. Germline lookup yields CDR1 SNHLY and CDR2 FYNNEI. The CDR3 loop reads CASNRAPGYTF. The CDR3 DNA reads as TGTGCCAGCAACAGGGCCCCGGGCTACACCTTC.

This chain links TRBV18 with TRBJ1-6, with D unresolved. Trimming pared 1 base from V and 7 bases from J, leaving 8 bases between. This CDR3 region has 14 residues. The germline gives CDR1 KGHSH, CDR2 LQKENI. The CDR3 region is CASSPLATNSPLHF. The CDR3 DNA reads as TGTGCCAGCTCACCACTGGCCACCAATTCACCCCTCCACTTT.

The CDR3 reads CASSPDRELYEQYF. DNA for the CDR3: TGCGCCAGCAGCCCGGACAGGGAGTTGTACGAGCAGTACTTC. The V and J genes are TRBV5-1 and TRBJ2-7, with 8 positions matching TRBD1. CDR1 and CDR2 from the germline V gene are SGHRS and YFSETQ. J was trimmed by 4 bases and V by 4 bases; bases with no gene match: 7. The CDR3 runs 14 residues.

The CDR3 DNA is TGTGCCAGCTCACCGCCTGGGACAGCGAGGGCTTTCTTT. Translation gives CASSPPGTARAFF. The chain carries TRBV18 and TRBJ1-1, with 7 bases identical to TRBD1. J was trimmed by 11 bases and V by 3 bases; bases with no gene match: 9. This CDR3 is 13 amino acids long. The germline V gene encodes CDR1 KGHSH and CDR2 LQKENI.

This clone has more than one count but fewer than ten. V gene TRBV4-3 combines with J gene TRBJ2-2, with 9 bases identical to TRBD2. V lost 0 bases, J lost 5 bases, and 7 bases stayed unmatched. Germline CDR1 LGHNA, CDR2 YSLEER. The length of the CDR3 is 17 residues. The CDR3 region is CASSQEGLAGSTGELFF. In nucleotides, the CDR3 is TGCGCCAGCAGCCAAGAGGGGCTAGCGGGGAGTACCGGGGAGCTGTTTTTT.

This CDR3 is CASSLTGGSGYGYTF. CDR3 in DNA: TGTGCCAGTAGTTTAACAGGGGGGAGCGGCTATGGCTACACCTTC. The chain combines TRBV19 with TRBJ1-2; 8 bases line up with TRBD1. The CDR3 sequence is 15 residues long. Looked up from germline, CDR1 is LNHDA and CDR2 is SQIVND (reference sequence). J gave up 4 bases and V 5 bases, and 9 bases lay outside the gene matches.

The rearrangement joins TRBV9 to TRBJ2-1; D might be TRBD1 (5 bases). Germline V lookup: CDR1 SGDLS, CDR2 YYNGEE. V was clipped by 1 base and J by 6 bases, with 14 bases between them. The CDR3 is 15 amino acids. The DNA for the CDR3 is TGTGCCAGCAGCGTACAGGGAATTCCCTCCAATGAGCAGTTCTTC. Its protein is CASSVQGIPSNEQFF.

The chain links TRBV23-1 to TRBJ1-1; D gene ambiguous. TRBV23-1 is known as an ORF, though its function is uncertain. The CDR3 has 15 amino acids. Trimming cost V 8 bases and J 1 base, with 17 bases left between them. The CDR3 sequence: CASPGRTTENTEAFF. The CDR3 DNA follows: TGCGCCAGCCCGGGGAGGACCACCGAGAACACTGAAGCTTTCTTT.

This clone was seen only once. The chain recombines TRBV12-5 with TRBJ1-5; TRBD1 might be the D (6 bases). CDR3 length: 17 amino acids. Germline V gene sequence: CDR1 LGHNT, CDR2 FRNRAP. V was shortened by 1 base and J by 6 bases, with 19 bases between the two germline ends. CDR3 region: CASGLAGGAVRGQPQHF. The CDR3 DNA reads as TGTGCTAGTGGTTTGGCGGGGGGGGCGGTGAGGGGTCAGCCCCAGCATTTT.

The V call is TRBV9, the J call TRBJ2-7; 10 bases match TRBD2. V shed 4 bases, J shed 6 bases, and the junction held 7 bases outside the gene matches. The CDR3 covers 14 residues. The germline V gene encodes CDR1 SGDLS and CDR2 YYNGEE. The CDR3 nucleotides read TGTGCCAGCAGCCCCGGTACTAGCGGGATCGAGCAGTACTTC. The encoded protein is CASSPGTSGIEQYF.

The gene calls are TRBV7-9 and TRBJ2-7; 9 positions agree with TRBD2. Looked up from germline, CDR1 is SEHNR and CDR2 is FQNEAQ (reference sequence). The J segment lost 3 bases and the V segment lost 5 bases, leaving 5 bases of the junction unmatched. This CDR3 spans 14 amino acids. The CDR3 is CASSPGLASYEQYF. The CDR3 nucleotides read TGTGCCAGCAGCCCAGGACTAGCGAGCTACGAGCAGTACTTC.

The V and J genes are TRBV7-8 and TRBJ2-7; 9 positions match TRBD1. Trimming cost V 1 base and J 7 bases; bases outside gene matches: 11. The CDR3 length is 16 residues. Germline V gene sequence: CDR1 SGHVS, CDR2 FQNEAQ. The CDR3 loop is CASSLGTLGTGREQYF. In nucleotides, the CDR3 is TGTGCCAGCAGCTTAGGGACTTTAGGGACAGGGCGAGAGCAGTACTTC.

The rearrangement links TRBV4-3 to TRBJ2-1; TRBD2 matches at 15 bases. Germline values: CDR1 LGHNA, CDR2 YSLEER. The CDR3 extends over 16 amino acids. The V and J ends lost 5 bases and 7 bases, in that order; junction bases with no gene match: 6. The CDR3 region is CASSYGLAGGRNEQFF. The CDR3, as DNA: TGCGCCAGCAGCTATGGACTAGCGGGGGGGCGGAATGAGCAGTTCTTC.

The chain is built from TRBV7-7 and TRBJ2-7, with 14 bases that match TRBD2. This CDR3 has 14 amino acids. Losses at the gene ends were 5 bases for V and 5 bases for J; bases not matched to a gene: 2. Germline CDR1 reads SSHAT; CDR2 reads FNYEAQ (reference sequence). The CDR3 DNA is TGTGCCAGCAGCAAGGGACTAGCGGGGGACGAGCAGTACTTC. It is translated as CASSKGLAGDEQYF.

CDR3 in amino acids: CASSSQVQETQYF. The CDR3 DNA follows: TGTGCCAGCAGTTCCCAGGTCCAAGAGACCCAGTACTTC. The chain is built from TRBV2 and TRBJ2-5; D unresolved. V lost 5 bases, J lost 1 base, and 8 bases lay in between. The CDR3 has 13 amino acids. The V gene's germline CDR1 is SNHLY and CDR2 FYNNEI.

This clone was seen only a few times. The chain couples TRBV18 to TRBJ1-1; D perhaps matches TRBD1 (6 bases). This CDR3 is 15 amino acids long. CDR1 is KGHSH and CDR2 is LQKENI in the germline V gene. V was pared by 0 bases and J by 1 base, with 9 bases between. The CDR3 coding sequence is TGTGCCAGCTCACCACCGAACAGGGCGAACACTGAAGCTTTCTTT. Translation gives CASSPPNRANTEAFF.

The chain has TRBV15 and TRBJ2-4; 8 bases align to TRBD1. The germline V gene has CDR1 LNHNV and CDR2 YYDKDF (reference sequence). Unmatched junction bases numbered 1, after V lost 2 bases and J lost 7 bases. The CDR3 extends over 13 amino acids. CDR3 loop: CATSRQGANIQYF. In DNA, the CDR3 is TGTGCCACCAGCAGACAGGGGGCGAACATTCAGTACTTC.

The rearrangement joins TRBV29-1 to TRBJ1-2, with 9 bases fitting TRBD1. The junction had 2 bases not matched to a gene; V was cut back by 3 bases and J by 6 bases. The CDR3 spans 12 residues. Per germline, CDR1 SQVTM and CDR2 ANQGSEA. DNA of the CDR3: TGCAGCGTTGACCGGACAGGGGATGGCTACACCTTC. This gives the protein CSVDRTGDGYTF.

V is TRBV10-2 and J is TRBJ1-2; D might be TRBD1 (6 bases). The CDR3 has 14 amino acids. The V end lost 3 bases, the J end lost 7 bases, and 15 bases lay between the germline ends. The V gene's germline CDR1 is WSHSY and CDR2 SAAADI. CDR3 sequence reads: CASSEGGGAFGYTF. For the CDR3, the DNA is TGCGCCAGCAGTGAAGGAGGGGGGGCATTTGGCTACACCTTC.

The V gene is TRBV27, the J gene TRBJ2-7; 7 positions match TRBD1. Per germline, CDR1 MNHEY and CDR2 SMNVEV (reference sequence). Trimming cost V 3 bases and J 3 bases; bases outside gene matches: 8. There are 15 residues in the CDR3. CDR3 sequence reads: CASSFSLAGGYEQYF. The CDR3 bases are TGTGCCAGCAGTTTTTCTTTAGCAGGGGGCTACGAGCAGTACTTC.

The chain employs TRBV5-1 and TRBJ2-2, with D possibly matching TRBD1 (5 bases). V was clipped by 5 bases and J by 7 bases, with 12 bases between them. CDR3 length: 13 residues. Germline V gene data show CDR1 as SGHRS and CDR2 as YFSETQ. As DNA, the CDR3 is TGCGCCAGCAGGGCAGGGTCCGGCGGGGAGCTGTTTTTT. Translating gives CASRAGSGGELFF.

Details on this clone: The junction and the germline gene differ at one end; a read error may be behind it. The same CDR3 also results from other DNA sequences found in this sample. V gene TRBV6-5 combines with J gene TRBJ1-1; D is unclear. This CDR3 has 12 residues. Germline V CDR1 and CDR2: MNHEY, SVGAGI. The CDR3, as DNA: TGTGCCAGCAGATCCCCCGGAGGTGAAGCCTTCTTT. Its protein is CASRSPGGEAFF.